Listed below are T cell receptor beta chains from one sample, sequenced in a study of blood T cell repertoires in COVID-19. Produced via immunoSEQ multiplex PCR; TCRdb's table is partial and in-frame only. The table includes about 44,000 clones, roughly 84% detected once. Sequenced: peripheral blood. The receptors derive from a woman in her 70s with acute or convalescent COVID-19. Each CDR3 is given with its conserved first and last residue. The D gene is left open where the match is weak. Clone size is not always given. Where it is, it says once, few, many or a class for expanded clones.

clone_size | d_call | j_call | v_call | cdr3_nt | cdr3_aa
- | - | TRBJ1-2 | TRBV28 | TGTGCCAGCAGTTTATCGACAAAAGGTCATGGCTACACCTTC | CASSLSTKGHGYTF
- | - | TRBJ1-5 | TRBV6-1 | TGTGCCAGCAGTGAAGCTGGACAGCAGAATCAGCCCCAGCATTTT | CASSEAGQQNQPQHF
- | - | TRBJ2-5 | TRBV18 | TGTGCCAGCTCACCACCGGGAAGGGGAAAGGACCAAGAGACCCAGTACTTC | CASSPPGRGKDQETQYF
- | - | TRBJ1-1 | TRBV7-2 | TGTGCCAGCAGCATCCTCGGGGGGCGGGTGGCCACTGAAGCTTTCTTT | CASSILGGRVATEAFF
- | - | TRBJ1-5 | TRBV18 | TGTGCCAGCTCAACCGGGAATCAGCCCCAGCATTTT | CASSTGNQPQHF
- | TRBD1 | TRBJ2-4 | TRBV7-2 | TGTGCCAGCAGCTTACAAGGGACAGGGGTGTTGTTTGCCAAAAACATTCAGTACTTC | CASSLQGTGVLFAKNIQYF
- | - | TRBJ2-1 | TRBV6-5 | TGTGCCAGCACCACGGGGTACTACAATGAGCAGTTCTTC | CASTTGYYNEQFF
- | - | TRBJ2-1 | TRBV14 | TGTGCCAGCAGCCAAGATCGAGCCCACAATGAGCAGTTCTTC | CASSQDRAHNEQFF
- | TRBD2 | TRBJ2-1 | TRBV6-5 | TGTGCCAGCAGTTACTCGGGACTAGCAAATGAGCAGTTCTTC | CASSYSGLANEQFF
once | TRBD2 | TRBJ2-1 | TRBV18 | TGTGCCAGCTCATTCCCGGGACTAGCGGGAGGCAATGAGCAGTTCTTC | CASSFPGLAGGNEQFF
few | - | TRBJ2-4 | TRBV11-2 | TGTGCCAGCAGCTCCAGACTGGTACAAAACATTCAGTACTTC | CASSSRLVQNIQYF
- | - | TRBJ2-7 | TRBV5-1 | TGCGCCAGCAGGTCTGGACAGCCTACCTACGAGCAGTACTTC | CASRSGQPTYEQYF
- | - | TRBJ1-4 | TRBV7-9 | TGTGCCAGCAGCTTGTTCCAGGGGTTGCTGGATAAACTGTTTTTT | CASSLFQGLLDKLFF
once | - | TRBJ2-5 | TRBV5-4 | TGTGCCAGCAGCTGGGCACAAGAGACCCAGTACTTC | CASSWAQETQYF
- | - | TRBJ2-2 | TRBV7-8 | TGTGCCAGCAGCTTAGCAGGACAGAACACCGGGGAGCTGTTTTTT | CASSLAGQNTGELFF
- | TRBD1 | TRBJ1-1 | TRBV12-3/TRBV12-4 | TGTGCCAGCAGTTCGGGACAGTATGAAGCTTTCTTT | CASSSGQYEAFF
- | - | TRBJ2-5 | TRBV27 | TGTGCCAGCAGGGTAGGACAAGTTCAAGAGACCCAGTACTTC | CASRVGQVQETQYF
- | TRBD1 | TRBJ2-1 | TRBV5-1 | TGCGCCAGCAGCTTGGCGGGACAGACTTACAATGAGCAGTTCTTC | CASSLAGQTYNEQFF
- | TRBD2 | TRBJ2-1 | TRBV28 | TGTGCCAGCAGCAGACCCGGGACTAGCTCTTTCTCCTACAATGAGCAGTTCTTC | CASSRPGTSSFSYNEQFF
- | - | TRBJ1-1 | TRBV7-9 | TGTGCCAGCAGCATCTTAGGACTTACGAACACTGAAGCTTTCTTT | CASSILGLTNTEAFF
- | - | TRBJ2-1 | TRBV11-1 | TGTGCCAGCAGCCCTAGGGGATGGAGTCCCTACAATGAGCAGTTCTTC | CASSPRGWSPYNEQFF
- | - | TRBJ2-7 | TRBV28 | TGTGCCAGCAGACGAGGGGGCTACGAGCAGTACTTC | CASRRGGYEQYF
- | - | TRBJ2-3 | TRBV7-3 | TGTGCCAGCAGCTTAACCCCGGGGACAGATACGCAGTATTTT | CASSLTPGTDTQYF
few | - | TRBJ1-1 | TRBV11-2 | TGTGCCAGCAGTCCCTCGGGGTTTAACAGGGACCCTCGGTCGACTGAAGCTTTCTTT | CASSPSGFNRDPRSTEAFF
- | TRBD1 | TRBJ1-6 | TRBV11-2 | TGTGCCAGCAGCTATCGGGACAGCAATTCACCCCTCCACTTT | CASSYRDSNSPLHF
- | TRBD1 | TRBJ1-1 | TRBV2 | TGTGCCAGCAAAGCACAGGGGACGAACACTGAAGCTTTCTTT | CASKAQGTNTEAFF
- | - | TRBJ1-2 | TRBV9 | TGTGCCAGCAGCGTAGATGGGAGCGGGGGCTACACCTTC | CASSVDGSGGYTF
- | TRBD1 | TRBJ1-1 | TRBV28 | TGTGCCAGCAGTATGACAGGGGGTCTGAGTGGGGAAGCTTTCTTT | CASSMTGGLSGEAFF
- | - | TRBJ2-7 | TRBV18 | TGTGCCAGCTCACCGAGATCCAGCGGCGAGCAGTACTTC | CASSPRSSGEQYF
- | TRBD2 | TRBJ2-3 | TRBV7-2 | TGTGCCAGCAGCTTAGGACTAGCGGAAACGCAGTATTTT | CASSLGLAETQYF
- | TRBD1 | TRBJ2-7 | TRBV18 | TGTGCCAGCTCACCCGGTGGGACAGGGAGCTACGAGCAGTACTTC | CASSPGGTGSYEQYF
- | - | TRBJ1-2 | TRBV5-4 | TGTGCCAGCAGCCCGGGAGGCGGAGGGGCCTATGGCTACACCTTC | CASSPGGGGAYGYTF
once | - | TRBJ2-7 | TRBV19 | TGTGCCAGTAGTAGGACAGAACGATTCTACGAGCAGTACTTC | CASSRTERFYEQYF
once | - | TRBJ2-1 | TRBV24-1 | TGTGCCACCAGTGAGGCACTAGCTGACTCCTACAATGAGCAGTTCTTC | CATSEALADSYNEQFF
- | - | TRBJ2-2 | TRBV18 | TGTGCCAGCTCAGCAACCTCAGGGGCTGGGGGACGTACGACCGGGGAGCTGTTTTTT | CASSATSGAGGRTTGELFF
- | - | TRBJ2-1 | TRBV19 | TGTGCCAGTGCCCCCCTCGGGGATGTTCCTTACAATGAGCAGTTCTTC | CASAPLGDVPYNEQFF
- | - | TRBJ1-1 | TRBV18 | TGTGCCAGCTTCCTTGGCAGGGGGAACACTGAAGCTTTCTTT | CASFLGRGNTEAFF
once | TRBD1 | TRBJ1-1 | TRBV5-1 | TGCGCCAGCAGCGAGACCGGGACAGCGAACACTGAAGCTTTCTTT | CASSETGTANTEAFF
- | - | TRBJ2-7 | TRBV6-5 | TGTGCCAGCAGTCAGAAAAACTCCTACGAGCAGTACTTC | CASSQKNSYEQYF
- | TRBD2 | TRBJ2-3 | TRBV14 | TGTGCCAGCAGCCAAGGAACGGGAGGGGGCACAGATACGCAGTATTTT | CASSQGTGGGTDTQYF
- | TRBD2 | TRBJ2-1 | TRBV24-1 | TGTGCCACCAGTGAGATAGCGGGAGGGACCTACAATGAGCAGTTCTTC | CATSEIAGGTYNEQFF